This paragraph covers one TCR beta chain sequence. What it binds is not known. This specimen comes from a study of response to subunit inactivated influenza vaccine. Notes on the study in general: After each seasonal influenza vaccination, few new T cells are recruited, the authors suggested.

The CDR3 is 15 residues long. V shed 3 bases and J shed 2 bases, with 13 bases lying between them. Germline V gene lookup returns CDR1 LNHNV and CDR2 YYDKDF (reference sequence). Each CDR3 protein gets one entry after TCRdb re-called the RT-PCR reads with MiXCR. Of about 800,000 distinct CDR3 sequences listed, approximately 21% are singletons. Sample: PBMCs from blood, taken roughly 5 days after vaccination. The sequence was collected from a man in his forties or fifties who received an inactivated influenza vaccine. V is TRBV15 and J is TRBJ2-5; D remains unclear. The CDR3 DNA reads TGTGCCACCAGCAGGGAAGGGCTGCCACAAGAGACCCAGTACTTC. Amino acids: CATSREGLPQETQYF.